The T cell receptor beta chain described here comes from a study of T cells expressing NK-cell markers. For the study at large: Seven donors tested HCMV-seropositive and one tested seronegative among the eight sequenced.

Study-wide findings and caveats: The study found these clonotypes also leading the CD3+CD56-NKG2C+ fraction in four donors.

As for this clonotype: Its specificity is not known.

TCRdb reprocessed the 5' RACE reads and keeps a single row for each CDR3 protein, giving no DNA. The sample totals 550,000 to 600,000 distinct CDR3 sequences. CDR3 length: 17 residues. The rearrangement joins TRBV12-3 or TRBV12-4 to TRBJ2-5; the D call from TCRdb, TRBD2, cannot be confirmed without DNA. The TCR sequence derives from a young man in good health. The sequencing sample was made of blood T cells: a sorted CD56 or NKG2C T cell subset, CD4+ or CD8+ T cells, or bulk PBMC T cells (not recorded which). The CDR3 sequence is CASSLFKSGGRVGAQYF.